This TCR beta chain emerged from a study of control samples from healthy donors and cancer patients. This clone was picked up a small number of times. Sequenced by immunoSEQ multiplex PCR; TCRdb stores in-frame clones only, minus some. The data show 260,000 or so clones, 82% seen once. CDR3 length: 16 residues. The J segment lost 7 bases and the V segment lost 3 bases, leaving 10 bases of the junction unmatched. Germline-derived CDR1 and CDR2 are MNHNS and SASEGT. V is TRBV6-1 and J is TRBJ2-2; TRBD1 aligns across 8 bases. The receptor was derived from a woman aged 60-75 years with lung cancer. The material sequenced was PBMCs. In nucleotides, the CDR3 is TGTGCCAGCAGTGAGCCTCAGGGGGCGACGGGCGGGGAGCTGTTTTTT. Protein product: CASSEPQGATGGELFF.